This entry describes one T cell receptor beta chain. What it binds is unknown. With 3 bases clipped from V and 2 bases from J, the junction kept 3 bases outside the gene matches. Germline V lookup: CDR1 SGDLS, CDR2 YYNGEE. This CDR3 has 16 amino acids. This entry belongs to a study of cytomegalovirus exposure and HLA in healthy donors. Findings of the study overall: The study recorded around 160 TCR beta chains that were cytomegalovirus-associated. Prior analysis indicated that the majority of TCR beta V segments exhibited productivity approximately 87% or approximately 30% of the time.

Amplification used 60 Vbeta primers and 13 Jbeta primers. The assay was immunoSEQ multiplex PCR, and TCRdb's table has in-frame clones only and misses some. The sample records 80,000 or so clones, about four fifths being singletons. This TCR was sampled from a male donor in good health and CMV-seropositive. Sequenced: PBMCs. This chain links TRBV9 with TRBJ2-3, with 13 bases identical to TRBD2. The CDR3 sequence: CASSGTSGSNTDTQYF. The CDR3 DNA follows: TGTGCCAGCAGCGGGACTAGCGGGAGCAACACAGATACGCAGTATTTT.